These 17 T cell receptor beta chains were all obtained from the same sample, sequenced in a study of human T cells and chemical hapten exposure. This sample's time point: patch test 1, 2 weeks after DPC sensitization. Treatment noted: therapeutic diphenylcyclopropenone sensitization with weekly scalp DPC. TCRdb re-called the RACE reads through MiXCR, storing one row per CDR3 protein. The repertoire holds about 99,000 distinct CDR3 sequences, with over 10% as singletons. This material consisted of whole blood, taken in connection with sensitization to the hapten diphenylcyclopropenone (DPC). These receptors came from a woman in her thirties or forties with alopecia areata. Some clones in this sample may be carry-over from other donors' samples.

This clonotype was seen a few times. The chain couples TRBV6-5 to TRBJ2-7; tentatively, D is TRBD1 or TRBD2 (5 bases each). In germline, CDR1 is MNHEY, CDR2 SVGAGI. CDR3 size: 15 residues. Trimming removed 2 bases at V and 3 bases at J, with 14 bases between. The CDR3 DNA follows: TGTGCCAGCAGTTACGCCCCCGGGGACCGCTACGAGCAGTACTTC. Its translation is CASSYAPGDRYEQYF.

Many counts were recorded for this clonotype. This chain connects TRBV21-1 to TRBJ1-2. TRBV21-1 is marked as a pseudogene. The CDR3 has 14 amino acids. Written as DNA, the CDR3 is TGTGCCAGCAGCAATTTGAGGATTAACTATGGCTACACCTTC. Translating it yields CASSNLRINYGYTF.

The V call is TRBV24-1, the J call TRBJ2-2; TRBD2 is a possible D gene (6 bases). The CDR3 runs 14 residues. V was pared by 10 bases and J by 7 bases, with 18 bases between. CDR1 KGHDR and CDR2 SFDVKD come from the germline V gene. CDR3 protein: CATTGGAIDGELFF. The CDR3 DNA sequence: TGTGCCACAACTGGCGGGGCCATCGACGGGGAGCTGTTTTTT.

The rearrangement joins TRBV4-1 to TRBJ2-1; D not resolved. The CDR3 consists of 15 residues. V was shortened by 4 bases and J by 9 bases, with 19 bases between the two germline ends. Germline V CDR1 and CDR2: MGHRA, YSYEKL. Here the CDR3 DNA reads TGCGCCAGCAGCCGCCCTCTAAGGGCCGACCGTGAGCAGTTCTTC. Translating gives CASSRPLRADREQFF.

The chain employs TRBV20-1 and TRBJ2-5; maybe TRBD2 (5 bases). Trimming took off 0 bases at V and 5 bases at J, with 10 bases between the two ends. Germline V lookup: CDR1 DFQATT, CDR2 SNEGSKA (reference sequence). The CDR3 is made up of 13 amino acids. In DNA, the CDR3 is TGCAGTGCTAGAGACCAGCGGTTGGAGACCCAGTACTTC. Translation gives CSARDQRLETQYF.

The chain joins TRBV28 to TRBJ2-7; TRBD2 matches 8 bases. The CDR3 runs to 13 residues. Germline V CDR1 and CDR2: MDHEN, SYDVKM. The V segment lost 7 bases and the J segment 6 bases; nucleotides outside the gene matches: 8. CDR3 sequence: CASTAGGRLEQYF. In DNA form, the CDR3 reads TGTGCCAGCACTGCCGGCGGGAGGCTCGAGCAGTACTTC.

The CDR3 region has the DNA TGTGCCAGCAGCTTGGGGCGGGACCAAGAGACCCAGTACTTC. Encoded protein: CASSLGRDQETQYF. The chain combines TRBV5-6 with TRBJ2-5; TRBD2 might be the D (5 bases). This CDR3 contains 14 residues. Germline CDR1 and CDR2: SGHDT and YYEEEE. Trimming took 0 bases from V and 0 from J, leaving 6 bases between them.

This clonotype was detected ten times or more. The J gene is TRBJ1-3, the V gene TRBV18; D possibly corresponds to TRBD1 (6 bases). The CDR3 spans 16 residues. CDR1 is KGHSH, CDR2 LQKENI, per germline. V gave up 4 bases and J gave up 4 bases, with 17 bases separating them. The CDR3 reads CASSQRQDPTGNTIYF. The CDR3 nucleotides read TGTGCCAGCTCACAGAGACAGGATCCGACGGGAAACACCATATATTTT.

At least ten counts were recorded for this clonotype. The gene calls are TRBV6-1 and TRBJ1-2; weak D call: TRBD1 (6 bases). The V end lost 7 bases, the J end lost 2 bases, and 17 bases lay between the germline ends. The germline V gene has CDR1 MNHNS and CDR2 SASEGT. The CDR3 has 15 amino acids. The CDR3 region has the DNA TGTGCCAGCACCCGTTCAGGGGTCCTCAACTATGGCTACACCTTC. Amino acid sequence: CASTRSGVLNYGYTF.

CDR3 region: CASRNTGGNTEAFF. The CDR3 DNA follows: TGTGCCAGCAGGAACACAGGGGGAAACACTGAAGCTTTCTTT. This chain uses TRBV2 with TRBJ1-1, with TRBD1 matching 8 bases. V lost 6 bases, J lost 2 bases, and 5 bases stayed unmatched. The CDR3 contains 14 residues. CDR1 is SNHLY and CDR2 is FYNNEI in the germline V gene. The complete variable domain, with remaining parts taken from reference TRBV2 and TRBJ1-1, reads EPEVTQTPSHQVTQMGQEVILRCVPISNHLYFYWYRQILGQKVEFLVSFYNNEISEKSEIFDDQFSVERPDGSNFTLKIRSTKLEDSAMYFCASRNTGGNTEAFFGQGTRLTVV.

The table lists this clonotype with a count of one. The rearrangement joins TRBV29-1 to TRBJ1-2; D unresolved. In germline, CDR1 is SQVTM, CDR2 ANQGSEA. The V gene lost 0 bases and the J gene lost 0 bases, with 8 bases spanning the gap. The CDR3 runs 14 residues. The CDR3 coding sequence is TGCAGCGTTGAAGATGCCGCTACTAACTATGGCTACACCTTC. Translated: CSVEDAATNYGYTF.

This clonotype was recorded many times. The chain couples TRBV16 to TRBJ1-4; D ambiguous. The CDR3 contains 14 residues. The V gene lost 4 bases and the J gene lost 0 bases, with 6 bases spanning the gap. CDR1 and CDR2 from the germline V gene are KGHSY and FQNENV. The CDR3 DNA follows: TGTGCCAGCAGCCGGAGAGCAACTAATGAAAAACTGTTTTTT. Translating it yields CASSRRATNEKLFF. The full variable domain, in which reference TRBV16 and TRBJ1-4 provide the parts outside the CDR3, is GEEVAQTPKHLVRGEGQKAKLYCAPIKGHSYVFWYQQVLKNEFKFLISFQNENVFDETGMPKERFSAKCLPNSPCSLEIQATKLEDSAVYFCASSRRATNEKLFFGSGTQLSVL.

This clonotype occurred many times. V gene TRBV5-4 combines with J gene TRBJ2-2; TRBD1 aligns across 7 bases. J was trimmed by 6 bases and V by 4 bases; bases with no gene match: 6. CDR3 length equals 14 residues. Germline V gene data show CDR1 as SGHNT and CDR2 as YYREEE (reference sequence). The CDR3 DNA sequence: TGTGCCAGCAGCGGACGACAGGGACCCGGGGAGCTGTTTTTT. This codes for CASSGRQGPGELFF.

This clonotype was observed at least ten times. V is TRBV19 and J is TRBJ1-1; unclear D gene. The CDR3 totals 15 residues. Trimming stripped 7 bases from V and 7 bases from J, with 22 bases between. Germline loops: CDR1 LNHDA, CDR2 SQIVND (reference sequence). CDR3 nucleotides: TGTGCCAGTACCCCACCCTTTAGAGGGAACGGTGAAGCTTTCTTT. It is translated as CASTPPFRGNGEAFF.

The CDR3: CASQKSGAGNTGELFF. CDR3 bases: TGTGCCAGCCAGAAATCTGGAGCAGGGAACACCGGGGAGCTGTTTTTT. J is TRBJ2-2 and V is TRBV28; D is undetermined. Trimming took off 8 bases at V and 1 base at J, with 17 bases between the two ends. The CDR3 has 16 residues. CDR1 and CDR2 from the germline V gene are MDHEN and SYDVKM.

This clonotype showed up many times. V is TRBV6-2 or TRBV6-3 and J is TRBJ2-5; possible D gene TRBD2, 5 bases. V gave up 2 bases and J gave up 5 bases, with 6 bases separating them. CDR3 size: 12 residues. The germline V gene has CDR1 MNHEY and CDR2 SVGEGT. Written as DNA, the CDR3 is TGTGCCAGCAGTTACAGGGAGGAGACCCAGTACTTC. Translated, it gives CASSYREETQYF.

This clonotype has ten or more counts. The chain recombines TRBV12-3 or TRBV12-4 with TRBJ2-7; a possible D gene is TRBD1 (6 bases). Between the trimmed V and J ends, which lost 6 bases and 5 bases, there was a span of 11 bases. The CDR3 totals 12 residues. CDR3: CASSPTGNEQYF. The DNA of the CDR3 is TGTGCCAGCAGCCCCACAGGGAACGAGCAGTACTTC.